Here is one T cell receptor (beta chain) with its context. Its specificity is not known. This sample was taken from a study of cytomegalovirus exposure and HLA in healthy donors. Overall study findings and caveats: Upon later analysis, TCR association rates were observed to vary by HLA locus, being highest for DRB1 and lowest for HLA-C. What TCR beta sequences reportedly achieved was accurate prediction of HLA-A and HLA-B alleles in most subjects. In a later analysis, TCR beta V- and J-gene trimming showed a link to a missense DCLRE1C variant.

This CDR3 region has 15 residues. Germline loops: CDR1 SQVTM, CDR2 ANQGSEA. V shed 5 bases, J shed 0 bases, and the junction held 6 bases outside the gene matches. The PCR used 60 Vbeta and 13 Jbeta primers. Sequencing used immunoSEQ multiplex PCR; TCRdb keeps in-frame clones, though not all of them. The repertoire includes 150,000 to 200,000 clones, almost 80% of them detected once, and about 0.93% sits in the top ten. Sequencing was carried out using PBMCs. The chain carries TRBV29-1 and TRBJ2-1; 8 bases are a match to TRBD2. The receptor comes from a woman aged 45-59 years in good health and CMV-seropositive. The CDR3 coding sequence is TGCAGCGTTCAACCAACTAGCGGCTCCTACAATGAGCAGTTCTTC. This codes for CSVQPTSGSYNEQFF.